Listed below are T cell receptor beta chains from one sample, sequenced in a study of blood T cell repertoires in COVID-19. Sequencing was performed with immunoSEQ multiplex PCR; in TCRdb, only in-frame clones are kept and a portion is missing. The data show about 310,000 clones, approximately 89% seen once. Specimen: PBMCs or T cells enriched from blood (not recorded which). Source of these receptors: a woman between 35 and 50 years old who had recovered from COVID-19. The conserved cysteine and the conserved F or W are not part of the CDR3 here.

J | V | length | CDR3
TRBJ2-6 | TRBV7-2 | 13 | ASSLASIGANVLT
TRBJ1-2 | TRBV28 | 13 | ASSIPGSLKFGYT
TRBJ1-2 | TRBV29-1 | 9 | SVGDSGGYT
TRBJ2-7 | TRBV11-2 | 11 | ASSSRLAGEQY
TRBJ1-6 | TRBV3-1/TRBV3-2 | 12 | ASSSTGANSPLH
TRBJ2-7 | TRBV2 | 13 | ASSEIGGRRDEQY
TRBJ2-7 | TRBV9 | 12 | ASSPGQGWYEQY
TRBJ1-1 | TRBV19 | 12 | ASSIVNRGAEAF
TRBJ1-2 | TRBV6-5 | 13 | ASSLKEGDRGAYT
TRBJ1-1 | TRBV3-1/TRBV3-2 | 12 | ASSQRPSGTEAF
TRBJ2-7 | TRBV12-3/TRBV12-4 | 11 | ASSFSSTHEQY
TRBJ2-2 | TRBV9 | 15 | ASSVRQAGLNTGELF
TRBJ2-1 | TRBV9 | 12 | ASSPSGSYNEQF
TRBJ1-6 | TRBV4-3 | 14 | ASSQEWGGRDSPLH
TRBJ2-3 | TRBV14 | 12 | ASKAGGPRDTQY
TRBJ1-2 | TRBV30 | 13 | AWSVLNRGASGYT
TRBJ2-7 | TRBV4-3 | 11 | ASSQSYSVEQY
TRBJ2-1 | TRBV7-3 | 14 | ASSLSGTSGENEQF
TRBJ2-5 | TRBV7-9 | 12 | ASSFDTWQMTQY
TRBJ1-6 | TRBV6-2/TRBV6-3 | 13 | ASSYRDRVDSPLH
TRBJ2-2 | TRBV5-1 | 14 | ASSIYRDSTFGELF
TRBJ2-7 | TRBV29-1 | 12 | SVAGQKDTYEQY
TRBJ2-1 | TRBV10-3 | 13 | AIGTTGPFYNEQF
TRBJ1-1 | TRBV4-3 | 12 | ASSQDRVGTEAF
TRBJ2-3 | TRBV6-4 | 11 | ASLAGKLDTQY
TRBJ2-7 | TRBV4-2 | 13 | ASSQLTSGIGEQY
TRBJ1-1 | TRBV18 | 11 | ASSPLQNTEAF
TRBJ1-5 | TRBV21-1 | 15 | ASSKKKGGQRNQPQH
TRBJ1-1 | TRBV7-2 | 11 | ASSFGGTPEAF
TRBJ1-1 | TRBV11-3 | 10 | ASSLVGGSAF
TRBJ2-7 | TRBV11-3 | 11 | ASSFGSSYEQY
TRBJ2-1 | TRBV11-3 | 10 | ASSLDRNEQF
TRBJ2-7 | TRBV28 | 14 | ASSSLASGGLYEQY
TRBJ1-2 | TRBV25-1 | 12 | ASSGDGGNYGYT
TRBJ2-7 | TRBV11-3 | 13 | ASSLAGSGDYEQY
TRBJ2-1 | TRBV2 | 13 | ASSEREGTDNEQF
TRBJ1-1 | TRBV30 | 9 | AWRNRGEAF